The 31 T cell receptor beta chains below all came from one sample that was sequenced in a study of PD-1 blockade in classical Hodgkin lymphoma. Brentuximab vedotin exposure varied among the patients, all of whom had relapsed after autologous stem cell transplantation. Measured with immunoSEQ multiplex PCR; TCRdb has only the in-frame clones, and not every one. The sample includes 20,000 to 30,000 clones, approximately 78% of them seen just once. The specimen was peripheral blood mononuclear cells (PBMCs), collected before the second cycle of nivolumab. The source of these receptors is a human donor with classical Hodgkin lymphoma.

J is TRBJ2-6 and V is TRBV4-1; D is undetermined. Per the germline V gene, CDR1 is MGHRA and CDR2 is YSYEKL. The V gene lost 0 bases and the J gene lost 0 bases, with 15 bases spanning the gap. The CDR3 is made up of 19 amino acids. In DNA, the CDR3 is TGCGCCAGCAGCCAAGACCGGGCTCAGGAGTACTCTGGGGCCAACGTCCTGACTTTC. Its translation is CASSQDRAQEYSGANVLTF.

J is TRBJ2-7 and V is TRBV27; the D is unclear. V lost 6 bases, J lost 3 bases, and 6 bases lay in between. The CDR3 covers 11 residues. The germline gives CDR1 MNHEY, CDR2 SMNVEV (reference sequence). This CDR3 reads CASSSIYEQYF. The CDR3, as DNA: TGTGCCAGCAGCTCCATCTACGAGCAGTACTTC.

The chain couples TRBV5-1 to TRBJ2-7, with D possibly TRBD1 on 5 matching bases. CDR1 and CDR2 (germline): SGHRS, YFSETQ. Trimming shortened V by 2 bases and J by 0 bases, and 9 bases separated the two germline ends. The CDR3 covers 14 residues. The CDR3 bases are TGCGCCAGCAGCTTCCTTGGGGCCTCCTACGAGCAGTACTTC. It yields the protein CASSFLGASYEQYF.

This clone came up a few times. This chain connects TRBV7-2 to TRBJ2-3, with TRBD1 matching 8 bases. Per the germline V gene, CDR1 is SGHTA and CDR2 is FQGNSA. The CDR3 length is 15 residues. Trimming cost V 5 bases and J 2 bases; bases outside gene matches: 6. The CDR3 DNA is TGTGCCAGCAGCCCGTCGGGACAGGTCACAGATACGCAGTATTTT. It is translated as CASSPSGQVTDTQYF.

The chain employs TRBV9 and TRBJ2-3; the match to TRBD2 covers 7 bases. Germline assignment: CDR1 SGDLS and CDR2 YYNGEE. CDR3 length: 14 residues. V shed 5 bases and J 4 bases; nucleotides not matched to a gene: 7. CDR3 amino acids: CASRGGLDPDTQYF. The CDR3 DNA follows: TGTGCCAGCAGGGGAGGACTAGACCCAGATACGCAGTATTTT.

This chain connects TRBV7-2 to TRBJ1-4, with a tentative D call TRBD1 (6 bases). Germline CDR1 is SGHTA and CDR2 is FQGNSA. With 5 bases removed from V and 0 bases from J, the gap between germline ends came to 22 bases. The CDR3 has 19 amino acids. CDR3 in amino acids: CASSTRTVVDLTTNEKLFF. The CDR3 nucleotides are TGTGCCAGCAGCACAAGGACAGTTGTCGATCTGACAACTAATGAAAAACTGTTTTTT.

The CDR3 spells CASRSGGLGLYEQYF. CDR3 nucleotide sequence: TGTGCCAGCAGGAGCGGGGGGCTCGGTCTCTACGAGCAGTACTTC. This chain links TRBV6-6 with TRBJ2-7; 9 bases are a match to TRBD2. The CDR3 spans 15 residues. J was trimmed by 3 bases and V by 6 bases; bases with no gene match: 9. Germline CDR1 is MNHNY and CDR2 is SVGAGI (reference sequence).

This sequence joins TRBV29-1 and TRBJ1-1; the match to TRBD1 covers 8 bases. The germline V gene encodes CDR1 SQVTM and CDR2 ANQGSEA. V trimming: 6 bases; J trimming: 5 bases; junction bases outside the gene matches: 8. This CDR3 has 13 residues. CDR3 in amino acids: CSVTTGGETEAFF. The CDR3 region has the DNA TGCAGCGTGACTACAGGGGGGGAGACTGAAGCTTTCTTT.

This chain joins TRBV5-8 and TRBJ2-7, with 7 bases that match TRBD2. The CDR3 has 13 amino acids. The trim removed 6 bases at V and 0 bases at J, leaving 3 bases unmatched. The germline V gene encodes CDR1 SGHTS and CDR2 YDEGEE. CDR3 loop: CASTWEGSYEQYF. The DNA of the CDR3 is TGTGCCAGCACCTGGGAGGGCTCCTACGAGCAGTACTTC.

V gene TRBV28 combines with J gene TRBJ1-1; 8 nucleotides align to TRBD1. The CDR3 is 15 amino acids. Germline lookup yields CDR1 MDHEN and CDR2 SYDVKM. With V trimmed by 9 bases and J by 1 base, 10 bases remained unmatched. CDR3 nucleotides: TGTGCCAGTATCGGACAGGGCCAAAAGAACACTGAAGCTTTCTTT. Translation gives CASIGQGQKNTEAFF.

In nucleotides, the CDR3 is TGTGCCAGCAGCAAAGGGGGACGCCAAGAGACCCAGTACTTC. Amino acid sequence: CASSKGGRQETQYF. V usage is TRBV5-6 and J usage is TRBJ2-5; possibly TRBD1 for D (6 bases). Germline-derived CDR1 and CDR2 are SGHDT and YYEEEE. With 4 bases removed from V and 1 base from J, the gap between germline ends came to 11 bases. The CDR3 is made up of 14 amino acids.

The rearrangement joins TRBV18 to TRBJ2-3, with D perhaps TRBD2 (6 bases). Trimming took off 4 bases at V and 4 bases at J, with 9 bases between the two ends. Per the germline V gene, CDR1 is KGHSH and CDR2 is LQKENI. The CDR3 is 13 residues long. The CDR3 loop reads CASSLGGPDTQYF. CDR3 in DNA: TGTGCCAGCTCACTGGGGGGACCAGATACGCAGTATTTT.

The rearrangement links TRBV6-5 to TRBJ2-2, with no clear D. Trimming shortened V by 0 bases and J by 0 bases, and 2 bases separated the two germline ends. Germline assignment: CDR1 MNHEY and CDR2 SVGAGI. The CDR3 totals 14 residues. The CDR3 nucleotides read TGTGCCAGCAGTTACTCTTCGAACACCGGGGAGCTGTTTTTT. The encoded protein is CASSYSSNTGELFF.

The chain has TRBV6-1 and TRBJ1-1, with 8 bases fitting TRBD1. The germline V gene has CDR1 MNHNS and CDR2 SASEGT. The CDR3 length is 14 residues. Germline trimming cut 2 bases from V and 4 bases from J; bases unmatched to any gene: 3. The CDR3 coding sequence is TGTGCCAGCAGTGAAACAGGGGGAGTCACTGAAGCTTTCTTT. It yields the protein CASSETGGVTEAFF.

The genes are TRBV7-2 and TRBJ2-7; D is ambiguous. V lost 5 bases and J lost 2, with 4 bases in between. CDR1 is SGHTA, CDR2 FQGNSA, per germline. This CDR3 comprises 11 residues. In DNA form, the CDR3 reads TGTGCCAGCAGCATTACCTACGAGCAGTACTTC. Its protein is CASSITYEQYF.

J is TRBJ1-2 and V is TRBV6-5; D not certain. Between the trimmed V and J ends, which lost 0 bases and 7 bases, there was a span of 9 bases. The CDR3 contains 13 residues. Germline loops: CDR1 MNHEY, CDR2 SVGAGI. CDR3 sequence: CASSYSSSAGYTF. The CDR3 DNA reads as TGTGCCAGCAGTTACTCGTCGTCAGCTGGCTACACCTTC.

This chain uses TRBV5-1 with TRBJ2-2, with TRBD1 matching 10 bases. The V gene's germline CDR1 is SGHRS and CDR2 YFSETQ. The CDR3 sequence is 15 residues long. Unmatched junction bases numbered 4, after V lost 4 bases and J lost 4 bases. The CDR3 protein is CASSTRTGGTGELFF. The CDR3 DNA reads TGCGCCAGCAGCACCAGGACAGGGGGCACCGGGGAGCTGTTTTTT.

The chain employs TRBV29-1 and TRBJ2-1, with D uncertain. V lost 4 bases and J 4 bases, leaving 17 bases between the germline ends. This CDR3 contains 15 residues. CDR1 and CDR2 from the germline V gene are SQVTM and ANQGSEA. CDR3 in amino acids: CSVGPLATFYNEQFF. The DNA for the CDR3 is TGCAGCGTTGGGCCCCTGGCGACGTTTTACAATGAGCAGTTCTTC.

V usage is TRBV28 and J usage is TRBJ2-1; D is unclear. Germline values: CDR1 MDHEN, CDR2 SYDVKM. Trimming shortened V by 2 bases and J by 6 bases, and 14 bases separated the two germline ends. The CDR3 contains 15 residues. The CDR3 DNA reads as TGTGCCAGCAGTTTAATGCCTATTTTCGCCAATGAGCAGTTCTTC. Its protein product is CASSLMPIFANEQFF.

This clone was seen only a few times. The V and J genes are TRBV5-8 and TRBJ1-5; D is undetermined. This CDR3 contains 13 residues. Germline values: CDR1 SGHTS, CDR2 YDEGEE. The germline V and J ends were trimmed by 3 bases and 8 bases, with 12 bases remaining between them. The CDR3 sequence is CASSSTVVEPQHF. DNA of the CDR3: TGTGCCAGCAGCTCGACGGTTGTTGAGCCCCAGCATTTT.

The chain links TRBV5-1 to TRBJ2-6; a possible D gene is TRBD1 (5 bases). The length of the CDR3 is 13 residues. The V end lost 5 bases, the J end lost 9 bases, and 12 bases lay between the germline ends. The germline V gene has CDR1 SGHRS and CDR2 YFSETQ. CDR3: CASSPRQINVLTF. As DNA, the CDR3 is TGCGCCAGCAGTCCTCGACAGATCAACGTCCTGACTTTC. Looking up the rest from reference TRBV5-1 and TRBJ2-6 gives the full variable domain: KAGVTQTPRYLIKTRGQQVTLSCSPISGHRSVSWYQQTPGQGLQFLFEYFSETQRNKGNFPGRFSGRQFSNSRSEMNVSTLELGDSALYLCASSPRQINVLTFGAGSRLTVL.

The chain couples TRBV6-6 to TRBJ1-2, with D perhaps TRBD1 (6 bases). The germline V and J ends were trimmed by 11 bases and 4 bases, with 14 bases remaining between them. The CDR3 runs 12 residues. Germline lookup yields CDR1 MNHNY and CDR2 SVGAGI (reference sequence). The CDR3 here is CAAGGRVYGYTF. CDR3 bases: TGTGCCGCGGGGGGCAGGGTCTATGGCTACACCTTC.

The chain has TRBV7-2 and TRBJ2-5; 8 bases are shared with TRBD2. Germline V lookup: CDR1 SGHTA, CDR2 FQGNSA. This CDR3 region has 15 residues. The J segment lost 6 bases and the V segment lost 0 bases, leaving 6 bases of the junction unmatched. DNA of the CDR3: TGTGCCAGCAGCTTAGCGTTTCGGGGGGGCAAGACCCAGTACTTC. It encodes CASSLAFRGGKTQYF.

CDR3 DNA: TGTGCCAGCAGCTGGGAGGGACTGGCCTACAATGAGCAGTTCTTC. Its translation is CASSWEGLAYNEQFF. This chain joins TRBV7-9 and TRBJ2-1, with TRBD2 identical over 7 bases. Germline V CDR1 and CDR2: SEHNR, FQNEAQ (reference sequence). The CDR3 contains 15 residues. Losses at the gene ends were 4 bases for V and 2 bases for J; bases not matched to a gene: 5.

This clone was counted a few times. The V gene is TRBV6-5, the J gene TRBJ2-4; 7 bases map to TRBD2. The V gene's germline CDR1 is MNHEY and CDR2 SVGAGI. CDR3 length equals 13 residues. The V segment lost 7 bases and the J segment 8 bases; nucleotides outside the gene matches: 8. Here the CDR3 reads CASKPGGTYIQYF. CDR3 DNA: TGTGCCAGCAAGCCGGGGGGTACTTACATTCAGTACTTC.

V usage is TRBV4-1 and J usage is TRBJ2-2; D call uncertain. The CDR3 spans 15 residues. CDR1 and CDR2 from the germline V gene are MGHRA and YSYEKL. Between the trimmed V and J ends, which lost 3 bases and 1 base, there was a span of 9 bases. CDR3 residues: CASSHTTRNTGELFF. As DNA, the CDR3 is TGCGCCAGCAGCCATACCACAAGGAACACCGGGGAGCTGTTTTTT.

V is TRBV6-1 and J is TRBJ2-1; TRBD2 is a possible D gene (6 bases). The CDR3 is 17 residues long. Trimming removed 2 bases from V and 2 bases from J, with 16 bases in between. CDR1 and CDR2 (germline): MNHNS, SASEGT. The CDR3 nucleotides read TGTGCCAGCAGTGAATTTTGGGGTAGCGGTCCCTACAATGAGCAGTTCTTC. Amino acids: CASSEFWGSGPYNEQFF.

This chain joins TRBV5-4 and TRBJ2-7; TRBD1 might be the D (6 bases). Trimming shortened V by 1 base and J by 3 bases, and 11 bases separated the two germline ends. The CDR3 has 14 residues. Germline CDR1 and CDR2: SGHNT and YYREEE (reference sequence). CDR3 coding DNA: TGTGCCAGCAGCTTGTTGGCAGGGGACTACGAGCAGTACTTC. This gives the protein CASSLLAGDYEQYF.

The rearrangement uses TRBV7-2 and TRBJ2-3, with D unresolved. The CDR3 runs to 16 residues. Trimming pared 3 bases from V and 4 bases from J, leaving 17 bases between. Germline V gene data show CDR1 as SGHTA and CDR2 as FQGNSA. The CDR3 bases are TGTGCCAGCAGCTTGGCGCTAGGCCCTAGGTCAGATACGCAGTATTTT. It is translated as CASSLALGPRSDTQYF.

The CDR3: CASRDLAGGPQTQYF. The CDR3 coding sequence is TGTGCCAGCAGAGACCTAGCGGGGGGGCCACAGACCCAGTACTTC. The chain has TRBV6-1 and TRBJ2-5, with TRBD2 matching 12 bases. This CDR3 contains 15 residues. Germline V gives CDR1 MNHNS, CDR2 SASEGT. J gave up 6 bases and V 6 bases, and 8 bases lay outside the gene matches.

This chain uses TRBV4-2 with TRBJ2-1, with a weak D call TRBD1 (6 bases). Germline V gene lookup returns CDR1 LGHNA and CDR2 YNFKEQ. This CDR3 region has 17 residues. The ends were cut back, 0 bases at V and 3 bases at J, with 15 bases in the middle. The CDR3 region has the DNA TGTGCCAGCAGCCAAGATCTTGGATGGGACAACTACAATGAGCAGTTCTTC. This translates into CASSQDLGWDNYNEQFF.